This T cell receptor (beta chain) was retrieved from a study of blood T cell repertoires in COVID-19. Study summary: Acute-phase and convalescent COVID-19 samples originated in the United States, Italy and Spain. The cDNA or gDNA used as material had been derived from T cells, B-cell-depleted T cells, or PBMCs.

Data came from immunoSEQ multiplex PCR; TCRdb stores just in-frame clones and leaves some out. The sample contains a few hundred thousand clones, approximately 89% of which appear only once. The V gene's germline CDR1 is SGHRS and CDR2 YFSETQ. Trimming removed 2 bases from V and 2 bases from J, with 17 bases in between. The CDR3 spans 17 residues. The rearrangement links TRBV5-1 to TRBJ2-1, with D tentatively TRBD2 (5 bases). This receptor was obtained from an older woman with COVID-19, enrolled during active disease. What was sequenced was peripheral blood. The CDR3 region has the DNA TGCGCCAGCAGCTTACGGCCCCCACTAGGCACCTACAATGAGCAGTTCTTC. This translates into CASSLRPPLGTYNEQFF.